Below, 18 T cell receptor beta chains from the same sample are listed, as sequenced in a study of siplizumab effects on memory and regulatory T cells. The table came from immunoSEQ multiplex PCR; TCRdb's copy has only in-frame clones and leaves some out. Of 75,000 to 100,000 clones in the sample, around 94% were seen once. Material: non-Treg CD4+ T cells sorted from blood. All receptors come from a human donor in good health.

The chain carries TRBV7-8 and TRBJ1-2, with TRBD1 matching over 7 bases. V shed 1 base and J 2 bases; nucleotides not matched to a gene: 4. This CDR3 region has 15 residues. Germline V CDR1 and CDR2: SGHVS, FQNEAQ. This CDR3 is CASSLVIGGNYGYTF. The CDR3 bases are TGTGCCAGCAGCTTAGTGATAGGGGGCAACTATGGCTACACCTTC.

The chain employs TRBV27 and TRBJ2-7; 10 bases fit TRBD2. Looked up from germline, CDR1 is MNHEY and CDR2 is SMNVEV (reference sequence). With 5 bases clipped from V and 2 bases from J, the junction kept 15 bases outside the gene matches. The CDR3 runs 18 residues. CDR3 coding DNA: TGTGCCAGCAGTCTTATCGGGGTAGCGGGAGGAATCGCCTACGAGCAGTACTTC. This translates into CASSLIGVAGGIAYEQYF.

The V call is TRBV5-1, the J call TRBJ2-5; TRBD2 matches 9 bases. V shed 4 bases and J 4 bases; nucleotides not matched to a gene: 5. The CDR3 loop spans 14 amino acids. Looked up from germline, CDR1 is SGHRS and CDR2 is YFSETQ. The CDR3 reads CASSQAGGRETQYF. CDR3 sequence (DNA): TGCGCCAGCAGCCAAGCGGGAGGTAGAGAGACCCAGTACTTC.

In nucleotides, the CDR3 is TGTGCCAGTAGTATAGAGGGGGCAGATACGCAGTATTTT. It specifies CASSIEGADTQYF. The chain carries TRBV19 and TRBJ2-3; TRBD1 or TRBD2 may be the D gene (5 bases each). V was pared by 0 bases and J by 4 bases, with 5 bases between. The germline V gene has CDR1 LNHDA and CDR2 SQIVND (reference sequence). The CDR3 length is 13 residues.

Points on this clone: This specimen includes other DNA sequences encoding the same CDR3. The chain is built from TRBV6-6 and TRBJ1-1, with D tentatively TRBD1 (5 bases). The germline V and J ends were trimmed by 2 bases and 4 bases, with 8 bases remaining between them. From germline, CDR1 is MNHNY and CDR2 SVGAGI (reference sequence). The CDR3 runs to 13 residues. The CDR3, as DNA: TGTGCCAGCAGTTACAGGGGTGGCACTGAAGCTTTCTTT. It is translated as CASSYRGGTEAFF.

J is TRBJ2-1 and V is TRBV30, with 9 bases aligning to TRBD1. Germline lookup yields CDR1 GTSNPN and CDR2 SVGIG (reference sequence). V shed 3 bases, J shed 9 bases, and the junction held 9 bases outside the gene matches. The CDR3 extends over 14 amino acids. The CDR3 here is CAWSLRDREGEQFF. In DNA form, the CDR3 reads TGTGCCTGGAGCCTCCGGGACAGGGAAGGTGAGCAGTTCTTC. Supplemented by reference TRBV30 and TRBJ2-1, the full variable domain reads SQTIHQWPATLVQPVGSPLSLECTVEGTSNPNLYWYRQAAGRGLQLLFYSVGIGQISSEVPQNLSASRPQDRQFILSSKKLLLSDSGFYLCAWSLRDREGEQFFGPGTRLTVL.

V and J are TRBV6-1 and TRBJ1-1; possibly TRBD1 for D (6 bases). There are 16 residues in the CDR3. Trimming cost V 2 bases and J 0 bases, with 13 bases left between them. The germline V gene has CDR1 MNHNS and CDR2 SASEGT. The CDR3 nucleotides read TGTGCCAGCAGTGAAAGGGGGGGACAATTGAACACTGAAGCTTTCTTT. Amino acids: CASSERGGQLNTEAFF.

In DNA, the CDR3 is TGTGCCAGCAGTGAAGCCCGGGGGCAGCAAGAGACCCAGTACTTC. Protein sequence: CASSEARGQQETQYF. The rearrangement links TRBV25-1 to TRBJ2-5; D possibly matches TRBD1 or TRBD2 (6 bases each). This CDR3 has 15 amino acids. Germline V gene data show CDR1 as MGHDK and CDR2 as SYGVNS. V lost 2 bases, J lost 2 bases, and 12 bases lay in between.

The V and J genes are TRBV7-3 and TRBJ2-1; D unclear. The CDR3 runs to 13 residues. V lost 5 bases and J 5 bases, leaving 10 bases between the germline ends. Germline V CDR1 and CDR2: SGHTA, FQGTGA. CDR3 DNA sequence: TGTGCCAGCAGCCCTGATCAAGACAATGAGCAGTTCTTC. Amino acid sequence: CASSPDQDNEQFF.

CDR3 DNA: TGTGCCAGCAGGGGGACAGAAGCTGGCGGCTACACCTTC. Translated: CASRGTEAGGYTF. The chain couples TRBV2 to TRBJ1-2; 7 nucleotides match TRBD1. CDR3 length equals 13 residues. V lost 6 bases to trimming and J lost 8 bases; unmatched junction nucleotides: 9. The germline CDR1 and CDR2 sequences are SNHLY and FYNNEI. The full variable domain, rest sourced from reference TRBV2 and TRBJ1-2, is EPEVTQTPSHQVTQMGQEVILRCVPISNHLYFYWYRQILGQKVEFLVSFYNNEISEKSEIFDDQFSVERPDGSNFTLKIRSTKLEDSAMYFCASRGTEAGGYTFGSGTRLTVV.

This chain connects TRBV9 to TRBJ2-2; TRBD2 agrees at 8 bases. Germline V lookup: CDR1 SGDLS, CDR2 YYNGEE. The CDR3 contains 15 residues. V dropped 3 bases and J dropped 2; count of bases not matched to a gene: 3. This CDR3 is CASSGGLANTGELFF. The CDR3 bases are TGTGCCAGCAGCGGCGGACTAGCAAACACCGGGGAGCTGTTTTTT.

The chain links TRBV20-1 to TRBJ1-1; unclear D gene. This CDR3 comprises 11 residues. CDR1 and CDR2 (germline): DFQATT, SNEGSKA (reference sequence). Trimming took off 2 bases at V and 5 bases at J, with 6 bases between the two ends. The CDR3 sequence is CSARKGTEAFF. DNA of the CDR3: TGCAGTGCTAGAAAGGGAACTGAAGCTTTCTTT.

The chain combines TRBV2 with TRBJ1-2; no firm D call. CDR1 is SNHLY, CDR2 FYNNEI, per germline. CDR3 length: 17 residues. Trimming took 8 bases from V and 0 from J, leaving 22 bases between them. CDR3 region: CASHGLFEALANYGYTF. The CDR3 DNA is TGTGCCAGCCATGGACTGTTCGAAGCGTTAGCTAACTATGGCTACACCTTC.

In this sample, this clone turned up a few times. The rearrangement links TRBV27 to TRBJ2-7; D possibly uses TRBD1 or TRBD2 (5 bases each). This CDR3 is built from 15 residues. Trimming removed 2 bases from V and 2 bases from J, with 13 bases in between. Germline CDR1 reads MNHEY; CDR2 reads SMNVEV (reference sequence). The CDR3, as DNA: TGTGCCAGCAGTTTAATCGGGACCTCGCCCTACGAGCAGTACTTC. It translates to CASSLIGTSPYEQYF.

In DNA, the CDR3 is TGTGCCAGCAGCCATGCGGGGGGGTGGACAGGCCCCTCTGGAAACACCATATATTTT. This translates into CASSHAGGWTGPSGNTIYF. The chain carries TRBV4-2 and TRBJ1-3; 7 bases agree with TRBD1. CDR1 is LGHNA and CDR2 is YNFKEQ in the germline V gene. V lost 3 bases, J lost 0 bases, and 14 bases stayed unmatched. The CDR3 is 19 residues long.

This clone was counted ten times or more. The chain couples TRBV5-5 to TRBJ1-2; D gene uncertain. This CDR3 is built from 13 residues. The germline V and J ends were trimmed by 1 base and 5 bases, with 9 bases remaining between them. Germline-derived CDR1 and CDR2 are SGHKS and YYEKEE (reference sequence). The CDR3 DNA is TGTGCCAGCAGCTTGCAGCAAGAATATGGCTACACCTTC. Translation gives CASSLQQEYGYTF.

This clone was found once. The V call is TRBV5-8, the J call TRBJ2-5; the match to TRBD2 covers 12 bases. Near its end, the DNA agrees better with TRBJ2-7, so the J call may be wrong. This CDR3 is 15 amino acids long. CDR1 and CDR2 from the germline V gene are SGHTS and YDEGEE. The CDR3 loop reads CASTGTSGLPYEQYF. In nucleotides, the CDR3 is TGTGCCAGCACCGGGACTAGCGGGCTACCCTACGAGCAGTACTTC.

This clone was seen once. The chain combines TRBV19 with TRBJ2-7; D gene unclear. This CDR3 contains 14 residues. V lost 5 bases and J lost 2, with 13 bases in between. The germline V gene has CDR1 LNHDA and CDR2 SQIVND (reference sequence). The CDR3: CASSATTRTYEQYF. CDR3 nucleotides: TGTGCCAGTAGTGCCACGACCAGAACCTACGAGCAGTACTTC. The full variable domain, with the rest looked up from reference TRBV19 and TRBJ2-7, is DGGITQSPKYLFRKEGQNVTLSCEQNLNHDAMYWYRQDPGQGLRLIYYSQIVNDFQKGDIAEGYSVSREKKESFPLTVTSAQKNPTAFYLCASSATTRTYEQYFGPGTRLTVT.